This T cell receptor (beta chain) is drawn from a study of cytomegalovirus exposure and HLA in healthy donors. Looking at the study overall: Ancestry clustering placed around four fifths of several hundred genotyped donors in the Caucasian-associated cluster. Study results and caveats: The authors later found HLA-associated TCR beta chains more clonally expanded than equally common others. Rarity held for most TCR sequences, but there were some public TCRs that occurred in many donors. Per published reports, the classifier diagnosed cytomegalovirus status with high specificity and sensitivity.

Concerning this clone itself: Its antigen is unidentified.

The CDR3 runs to 17 residues. CDR1 is LGHNA, CDR2 YNFKEQ, per germline. Trimming cost V 0 bases and J 0 bases; bases outside gene matches: 7. The PCR contained 60 Vbeta and 13 Jbeta primers. TCRdb's copy holds only in-frame clones and misses some; the assay was immunoSEQ multiplex PCR. The top ten clones hold 1% of a sample with roughly 130,000 clones, 80% of them seen once. The TCR sequence derives from a man aged 40-49 years in good health and CMV-seronegative. The V call is TRBV4-2, the J call TRBJ2-5; 7 positions agree with TRBD2. The sequenced sample consisted of PBMCs. The CDR3 DNA is TGTGCCAGCAGCCAAGATAGGCTAGCGGACTACCAAGAGACCCAGTACTTC. This gives the protein CASSQDRLADYQETQYF.